This entry concerns a single T cell receptor beta chain. The source of the sample is a study of blood T cell repertoires in COVID-19. Germline V lookup: CDR1 MNHEY, CDR2 SMNVEV (reference sequence). CDR3 length: 14 amino acids. V gave up 1 base and J gave up 2 bases, with 8 bases separating them. Source study methods: Reference gene primers were amplified, and this amplification served to estimate nucleated cell counts. Some clones are missing from TCRdb's copy, which holds only in-frame ones; the method was immunoSEQ multiplex PCR. That table gives V, J and clone size, and the DNA gave D and trimming. The data contain 250,000 or so clones, approximately 84% of them singletons.

The receptor's source is an elderly woman with acute or convalescent COVID-19. The V and J genes are TRBV27 and TRBJ1-1; a possible D gene is TRBD1 (6 bases). The sequencing input was peripheral blood. CDR3 in amino acids: CASSLWGPNTEAFF. The CDR3, as DNA: TGTGCCAGCAGTTTATGGGGGCCAAACACTGAAGCTTTCTTT.